This T cell receptor (beta chain) was recovered during a study of blood T cell repertoires in COVID-19. The overall study: Some COVID-19 samples were acute and others convalescent; all came from the United States, Italy and Spain.

Assay: immunoSEQ multiplex PCR; the TCRdb copy retains only in-frame clones and omits some. The sample lists roughly 300,000 clones, about 89% seen once, with around 7.8% in the top ten. The sample was peripheral blood. The sequence was obtained from a woman aged 50 to 65 who had recovered from COVID-19.

Written as DNA, the CDR3 is TGTGCCATCGGGAGGGGTCAGCCCCAGCATTTT. Translation: CAIGRGQPQHF. V gene TRBV28 combines with J gene TRBJ1-5; TRBD1 might be the D (5 bases). The CDR3 is 11 residues long. The V gene's germline CDR1 is MDHEN and CDR2 SYDVKM. V was pared by 10 bases and J by 6 bases, with 10 bases between.